This passage covers 20 T cell receptor beta chains from one sample sequenced in a study of cytomegalovirus exposure and HLA in healthy donors. Primers included in the PCR were 60 Vbeta and 13 Jbeta primers. Method: immunoSEQ multiplex PCR; TCRdb's copy keeps in-frame clones and lacks some. This sample yields 130,000 to 150,000 clones, of which 60% to 85% are seen a single time; 3.9% belongs to the top ten. Sequences were obtained from PBMCs. Receptors were obtained from a man between 18 and 35 years old in good health and CMV-seronegative.

The chain uses TRBV7-3 and TRBJ2-5, with D possibly being TRBD1 (7 bases). Between the trimmed V and J ends, which lost 5 bases and 5 bases, there was a span of 15 bases. There are 14 residues in the CDR3. From germline, CDR1 is SGHTA and CDR2 FQGTGA. CDR3 residues: CASSQGGAGETQYF. The CDR3 DNA is TGTGCCAGCAGCCAAGGGGGCGCGGGGGAGACCCAGTACTTC.

V usage is TRBV29-1 and J usage is TRBJ2-5, with TRBD1 identical over 7 bases. The better agreement between TRBJ2-7 and the DNA end casts doubt on the J call. The CDR3 contains 13 residues. CDR1 is SQVTM, CDR2 ANQGSEA, per germline. The chain's CDR3 is CSVEVTGSYEQYF. Here the CDR3 DNA reads TGCAGCGTTGAAGTGACAGGGTCCTACGAGCAGTACTTC.

This clone occurred once. V and J are TRBV11-3 and TRBJ2-6; D ambiguous. Germline lookup yields CDR1 SGHNT and CDR2 YENEEA. The CDR3 is 15 residues long. The V end was cut by 1 base, the J end by 0 bases, with 4 bases between. The CDR3 DNA reads as TGTGCCAGCAGCTTAGCCAGCTCTGGGGCCAACGTCCTGACTTTC. It encodes CASSLASSGANVLTF.

The rearrangement joins TRBV15 to TRBJ1-2, with 10 bases that match TRBD1. The V segment lost 4 bases and the J segment 4 bases; nucleotides outside the gene matches: 6. The CDR3 spans 15 residues. Germline loops: CDR1 LNHNV, CDR2 YYDKDF (reference sequence). Written as DNA, the CDR3 is TGTGCCACCAGCAAGGGACAGGGGTCAATCTATGGCTACACCTTC. Translated: CATSKGQGSIYGYTF.

The chain has TRBV7-2 and TRBJ1-1, with D possibly TRBD1 on 5 matching bases. CDR1 is SGHTA and CDR2 is FQGNSA in the germline V gene. This CDR3 region has 15 residues. Trimming took off 0 bases at V and 4 bases at J, with 12 bases between the two ends. CDR3 DNA sequence: TGTGCCAGCAGCTTAGCGGGAGGGGCTGGCACTGAAGCTTTCTTT. Translation gives CASSLAGGAGTEAFF.

The chain combines TRBV2 with TRBJ1-6; D is possibly TRBD1 (5 bases). CDR1 SNHLY and CDR2 FYNNEI come from the germline V gene. This CDR3 region has 15 residues. V was pared by 3 bases and J by 7 bases, with 13 bases between. CDR3: CASSELGVPNSPLHF. The CDR3 nucleotides read TGTGCCAGCAGTGAGTTAGGGGTCCCCAATTCACCCCTCCACTTT. The full variable domain, its missing parts supplied by reference TRBV2 and TRBJ1-6, is EPEVTQTPSHQVTQMGQEVILRCVPISNHLYFYWYRQILGQKVEFLVSFYNNEISEKSEIFDDQFSVERPDGSNFTLKIRSTKLEDSAMYFCASSELGVPNSPLHFGNGTRLTVT.

The chain employs TRBV18 and TRBJ1-4, with D perhaps TRBD1 (5 bases). This CDR3 is 15 amino acids long. CDR1 KGHSH and CDR2 LQKENI come from the germline V gene. Trimming shortened V by 0 bases and J by 4 bases, and 9 bases separated the two germline ends. In nucleotides, the CDR3 is TGTGCCAGCTCACCACCTCCGGGGGGTAATGAAAAACTGTTTTTT. It yields the protein CASSPPPGGNEKLFF.

This chain links TRBV6-1 with TRBJ2-5; D call uncertain. The V gene lost 5 bases and the J gene lost 0 bases, with 13 bases spanning the gap. Germline lookup yields CDR1 MNHNS and CDR2 SASEGT. This CDR3 region has 15 residues. The CDR3, as DNA: TGTGCCAGCAGTTCGACACCATGGTACCAAGAGACCCAGTACTTC. Its protein product is CASSSTPWYQETQYF.

The CDR3 spells CASSFRGGRGETQYF. The DNA of the CDR3 is TGTGCCAGCAGCTTCCGGGGGGGCCGGGGAGAGACCCAGTACTTC. This chain links TRBV11-3 with TRBJ2-5, with 8 positions matching TRBD2. Germline trimming cut 3 bases from V and 4 bases from J; bases unmatched to any gene: 7. The CDR3 extends over 15 amino acids. CDR1 and CDR2 (germline): SGHNT, YENEEA.

V usage is TRBV6-6 and J usage is TRBJ2-7; possibly TRBD2 for D (5 bases). The CDR3 is 11 residues long. In germline, CDR1 is MNHNY, CDR2 SVGAGI (reference sequence). The germline V and J ends were trimmed by 7 bases and 4 bases, with 8 bases remaining between them. CDR3 bases: TGTGCCAGCATGTCGGGATACGAGCAGTACTTC. Translated: CASMSGYEQYF.

This chain links TRBV30 with TRBJ2-7; D gene uncertain. Germline V gene sequence: CDR1 GTSNPN, CDR2 SVGIG (reference sequence). The CDR3 totals 13 residues. Trimming removed 2 bases from V and 3 bases from J, with 11 bases in between. The CDR3 region has the DNA TGTGCCTGGAGTTTGGGCCTTCGCTACGAGCAGTACTTC. It is translated as CAWSLGLRYEQYF.

This chain uses TRBV12-5 with TRBJ1-2, with D uncertain. Trimming removed 6 bases at V and 7 bases at J, with 9 bases between. Germline lookup yields CDR1 LGHNT and CDR2 FRNRAP. This CDR3 spans 11 amino acids. CDR3 amino acids: CASGRRGGYTF. Here the CDR3 DNA reads TGTGCTAGTGGCAGACGGGGTGGCTACACCTTC.

The rearrangement links TRBV10-2 to TRBJ2-7, with 7 bases lining up with TRBD1. The V gene end was trimmed by 8 bases and the J gene end by 1 base; junction bases not matched to a gene: 5. The CDR3 contains 13 residues. Germline V gene sequence: CDR1 WSHSY, CDR2 SAAADI. This CDR3 reads CASLGTVSYEQYF. The CDR3 DNA follows: TGCGCCAGCCTCGGGACAGTATCCTACGAGCAGTACTTC.

The chain carries TRBV7-9 and TRBJ2-6, with 10 bases lining up with TRBD1. V was clipped by 4 bases and J by 6 bases; unmatched bases: 3. The CDR3 consists of 15 residues. CDR1 is SEHNR, CDR2 FQNEAQ, per germline (reference sequence). CDR3 nucleotide sequence: TGTGCCAGCAGCTCACGACAGGGGGCGGCCAACGTCCTGACTTTC. It encodes CASSSRQGAANVLTF.

This chain connects TRBV5-1 to TRBJ2-7; 10 nucleotides agree with TRBD2. Germline V CDR1 and CDR2: SGHRS, YFSETQ. This CDR3 is built from 20 residues. The ends lost 0 bases at V and 1 base at J; junction bases unmatched: 16. The CDR3 protein is CASSLDPGGWGTSESYEQYF. CDR3 DNA sequence: TGCGCCAGCAGCTTGGACCCAGGGGGCTGGGGGACTAGCGAGTCCTACGAGCAGTACTTC.

This clone was seen only a few times. The J gene is TRBJ1-1, the V gene TRBV9; no definite D call. The V gene lost 0 bases and the J gene lost 0 bases, with 12 bases spanning the gap. CDR1 SGDLS and CDR2 YYNGEE come from the germline V gene. CDR3 length equals 16 residues. CDR3 loop: CASSVVPPGMNTEAFF. The DNA for the CDR3 is TGTGCCAGCAGCGTAGTCCCCCCAGGAATGAACACTGAAGCTTTCTTT.

This clone was detected only a few times. In DNA, the CDR3 is TGTGCCAGCCCGTACCCCCCTTGCGGGGCTAACAATGAGCAGTTCTTC. Protein: CASPYPPCGANNEQFF. The chain joins TRBV9 to TRBJ2-1, with D possibly matching TRBD2 (6 bases). With 7 bases removed from V and 5 bases from J, the gap between germline ends came to 22 bases. CDR1 is SGDLS, CDR2 YYNGEE, per germline. This CDR3 has 16 residues.

The gene calls are TRBV30 and TRBJ1-2; D uncertain. Germline V lookup: CDR1 GTSNPN, CDR2 SVGIG (reference sequence). V lost 0 bases and J 2 bases, leaving 13 bases between the germline ends. The CDR3 sequence is 15 residues long. CDR3 amino acids: CAWSVLAVPNYGYTF. The CDR3 DNA is TGTGCCTGGAGTGTATTGGCAGTCCCAAACTATGGCTACACCTTC.

This chain joins TRBV28 and TRBJ2-6; D is unresolved. Trimming stripped 6 bases from V and 4 bases from J, with 25 bases between. The CDR3 loop spans 19 amino acids. Per germline, CDR1 MDHEN and CDR2 SYDVKM. Here the CDR3 reads CASRKRRSNYSSGANVLTF. For the CDR3, the DNA is TGTGCCAGCAGAAAACGGCGATCCAATTACAGTTCGGGGGCCAACGTCCTGACTTTC.

The chain combines TRBV27 with TRBJ1-2, with a weak D call TRBD1 (5 bases). The germline V and J ends were trimmed by 2 bases and 8 bases, with 12 bases remaining between them. The CDR3 contains 13 residues. The germline V gene encodes CDR1 MNHEY and CDR2 SMNVEV (reference sequence). The CDR3 loop is CASSLSGGGGYTF. The CDR3 DNA follows: TGTGCCAGCAGTTTAAGCGGGGGAGGAGGCTACACCTTC.